A single sample is the source of the 4 T cell receptor beta chains below, sequenced in a study of metastatic and nonmetastatic thyroid tumors. No patient had received any treatment before thyroid surgery. TCRdb re-analyzed the PCR reads using MiXCR. The sample shows around 14,000 clones, 24% of them seen only once. The sample consisted of tumor tissue. These receptor sequences come from a female donor with papillary thyroid cancer or a benign thyroid nodule (not recorded which). Some clones in this sample may be carry-over from other donors' samples.

This clone came up a few times. V and J are TRBV28 and TRBJ2-7; D is uncertain. Trimming removed 3 bases at V and 2 bases at J, with 5 bases between. Looked up from germline, CDR1 is MDHEN and CDR2 is SYDVKM. The CDR3 has 12 amino acids. The CDR3: CASSLSAYEQYF. CDR3 sequence (DNA): TGTGCCAGCAGTTTGTCCGCCTACGAGCAGTACTTC.

This clone was detected only a few times. This rearrangement joins TRBV15 to TRBJ2-3; D not certain. The V end lost 6 bases, the J end lost 0 bases, and 7 bases lay between the germline ends. The germline CDR1 and CDR2 sequences are LNHNV and YYDKDF (reference sequence). CDR3 length: 13 residues. CDR3 nucleotide sequence: TGTGCCACCAGACACCGAAGCACAGATACGCAGTATTTT. Protein sequence: CATRHRSTDTQYF.

In this sample, this clone turned up a few times. The conserved phenylalanine or tryptophan normally closing the CDR3 is absent here, so this likely arose from a read error. V is TRBV24-1 and J is TRBJ2-7; 9 bases agree with TRBD1. This CDR3 spans 15 amino acids. Looked up from germline, CDR1 is KGHDR and CDR2 is SFDVKD. CDR3 region: CATSDPGQGGDEQYL. Here the CDR3 DNA reads TGTGCCACAAGTGACCCGGGACAGGGCGGCGACGAGCAGTACTTA.

This sequence joins TRBV5-1 and TRBJ2-1; TRBD1 aligns across 8 bases. This CDR3 has 15 amino acids. The trim removed 3 bases at V and 3 bases at J, leaving 5 bases unmatched. From germline, CDR1 is SGHRS and CDR2 YFSETQ. The CDR3 DNA reads as TGCGCCAGCAGCTCGGTACAGGGGGTCTACAATGAGCAGTTCTTC. Amino acids: CASSSVQGVYNEQFF.